Shown below are 12 T cell receptor beta chains from a single sample sequenced in a study of blood T cell repertoires in COVID-19. Assay: immunoSEQ multiplex PCR; the TCRdb copy retains only in-frame clones and omits some. The sample contains tens of thousands of clones, under 85% of which appear only once. The sequenced material came from peripheral blood. These receptors originate from a human donor in a cohort sampled during active COVID-19.

V usage is TRBV30 and J usage is TRBJ2-1, with D perhaps matching TRBD2 (5 bases). The CDR3 covers 11 residues. The germline V gene encodes CDR1 GTSNPN and CDR2 SVGIG (reference sequence). Trimming took off 7 bases at V and 5 bases at J, with 9 bases between the two ends. This CDR3 reads CASTGDNEQFF. CDR3 sequence (DNA): TGTGCCTCGACCGGGGACAATGAGCAGTTCTTC.

The V call is TRBV6-5, the J call TRBJ2-3; 7 bases align to TRBD1. The length of the CDR3 is 16 residues. Trimming at V came to 4 bases and at J to 1 base, leaving 8 bases not matched to a gene. The germline CDR1 and CDR2 sequences are MNHEY and SVGAGI. Written as DNA, the CDR3 is TGTGCCAGCAGTTTCCCAGGGGGTTTGGGCACAGATACGCAGTATTTT. Its translation is CASSFPGGLGTDTQYF.

The V and J genes are TRBV5-1 and TRBJ2-7; tentative D call: TRBD2 (5 bases). Trimming pared 6 bases from V and 4 bases from J, leaving 14 bases between. This CDR3 region has 13 residues. CDR1 is SGHRS and CDR2 is YFSETQ in the germline V gene. CDR3 nucleotides: TGCGCCAGCAAGGCCCCTTCGGGGTACGAGCAGTACTTC. The encoded protein is CASKAPSGYEQYF.

This CDR3 reads CASSLGLAGGPGADTQYF. The CDR3 nucleotides are TGTGCCAGCAGCTTAGGACTAGCGGGAGGTCCAGGGGCAGATACGCAGTATTTT. This sequence joins TRBV7-3 and TRBJ2-3, with TRBD2 matching over 14 bases. The CDR3 sequence is 18 residues long. Germline V CDR1 and CDR2: SGHTA, FQGTGA. The V gene end was trimmed by 2 bases and the J gene end by 4 bases; junction bases not matched to a gene: 8.

The chain employs TRBV10-3 and TRBJ2-5, with D maybe TRBD1 (6 bases). Germline CDR1 ENHRY, CDR2 SYGVKD. The CDR3 is 12 amino acids. Trimming removed 10 bases from V and 5 bases from J, with 14 bases in between. The CDR3 protein is CATGTPEETQYF. The CDR3 nucleotides read TGTGCCACTGGGACACCCGAGGAGACCCAGTACTTC.

This chain connects TRBV9 to TRBJ1-4; D is undetermined. The CDR3 length is 15 residues. Germline CDR1 and CDR2: SGDLS and YYNGEE. Trimming stripped 0 bases from V and 7 bases from J, with 13 bases between. The DNA for the CDR3 is TGTGCCAGCAGCGTAGTGCGGACTCTGGGTGAAAAACTGTTTTTT. Translation: CASSVVRTLGEKLFF.

V usage is TRBV11-1 and J usage is TRBJ2-7; 7 positions match TRBD1. Germline CDR1 is SGHAT and CDR2 is FQDESV (reference sequence). The CDR3 is 15 amino acids. V lost 2 bases and J lost 2; bases outside the gene matches: 6. This chain's CDR3 is CASSLLGQLTYEQYF. CDR3 sequence (DNA): TGTGCCAGCAGCTTATTGGGACAGTTAACCTACGAGCAGTACTTC.

This clone was picked up one time. J is TRBJ1-1 and V is TRBV5-1; TRBD1 matches at 9 bases. V was pared by 4 bases and J by 0 bases, with 7 bases of the junction left unmatched. The CDR3 covers 16 residues. The germline V gene has CDR1 SGHRS and CDR2 YFSETQ. For the CDR3, the DNA is TGCGCCAGCAGCCCCCCCGGGACAGGGATGAACACTGAAGCTTTCTTT. Amino acids: CASSPPGTGMNTEAFF.

The genes are TRBV19 and TRBJ1-1, with D unresolved. V was shortened by 4 bases and J by 2 bases, with 20 bases between the two germline ends. CDR1 is LNHDA and CDR2 is SQIVND in the germline V gene (reference sequence). This CDR3 has 17 residues. DNA for the CDR3: TGTGCCAGTAGTAGTCTGTCGTCGAGCGCGATTAACACTGAAGCTTTCTTT. This encodes CASSSLSSSAINTEAFF.

The rearrangement links TRBV9 to TRBJ2-1, with 9 bases fitting TRBD2. Germline CDR1 SGDLS, CDR2 YYNGEE. CDR3 size: 15 residues. J gave up 7 bases and V 3 bases, and 8 bases lay outside the gene matches. CDR3 residues: CASSARGGLANEQFF. CDR3 nucleotides: TGTGCCAGCAGCGCACGAGGAGGACTAGCGAATGAGCAGTTCTTC.

This chain connects TRBV7-9 to TRBJ1-1; a weak D match, TRBD1 (5 bases). Germline assignment: CDR1 SEHNR and CDR2 FQNEAQ (reference sequence). Trimming removed 6 bases at V and 4 bases at J, with 15 bases between. This CDR3 region has 14 residues. The CDR3 loop is CASSSLTGGTEAFF. The CDR3 DNA sequence: TGTGCCAGCAGTTCCCTGACGGGGGGCACTGAAGCTTTCTTT.

This chain links TRBV2 with TRBJ2-3; 10 positions match TRBD1. The CDR3 is 15 amino acids. The ends lost 4 bases at V and 6 bases at J; junction bases unmatched: 7. Germline CDR1 is SNHLY and CDR2 is FYNNEI. CDR3 residues: CASSGTRQGADTQYF. The CDR3 coding sequence is TGTGCCAGCAGTGGCACCCGACAGGGGGCGGATACGCAGTATTTT.